This T cell receptor (beta chain) stems from a study of cytomegalovirus exposure and HLA in healthy donors. Study in general: A later analysis reported the 120 or so validation repertoires used the same platform as the approximately 660 first-cohort repertoires.

Sequencing was performed with immunoSEQ multiplex PCR; in TCRdb, only in-frame clones are kept and a portion is missing. The table has over 110,000 clones, around nine tenths seen once; the top ten hold around 10%. Study observations and caveats: A list of roughly 160 TCR beta chains associated with cytomegalovirus was given. Among the CMV-associated chains, three were confirmed in vitro as specific for CMV antigens. The finding came from a later analysis; first-cohort TCR clusters tended to co-occur in the 95 to 150 validation repertoires.

Germline V lookup: CDR1 SGHAT, CDR2 FQNNGV. The CDR3 is 15 amino acids. The ends lost 4 bases at V and 3 bases at J; junction bases unmatched: 5. Remarks on this clone: As yet, its antigen is unknown.

The rearrangement uses TRBV11-2 and TRBJ1-1; 10 bases map to TRBD1. Input material: PBMCs. This TCR derives from a man younger than 35 in good health and CMV-seropositive. The CDR3: CASSSVTGGHTEAFF. CDR3 nucleotide sequence: TGTGCCAGCAGCTCAGTGACAGGGGGCCACACTGAAGCTTTCTTT.